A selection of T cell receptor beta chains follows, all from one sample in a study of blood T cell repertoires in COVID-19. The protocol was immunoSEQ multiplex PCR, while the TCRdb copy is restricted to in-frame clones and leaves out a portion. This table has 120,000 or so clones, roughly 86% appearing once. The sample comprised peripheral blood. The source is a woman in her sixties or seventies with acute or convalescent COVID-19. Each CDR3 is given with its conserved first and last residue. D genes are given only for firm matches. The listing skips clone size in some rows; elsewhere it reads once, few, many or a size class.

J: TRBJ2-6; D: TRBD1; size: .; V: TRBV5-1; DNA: TGCGCCAGCAGCAAGACAGGGGAGAGGTCTGGGGCCAACGTCCTGACTTTC; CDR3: CASSKTGERSGANVLTF
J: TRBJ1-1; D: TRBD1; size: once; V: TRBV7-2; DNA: TGTGCCAGCAGCTTAGCACAGGGACAGGCTGAAGCTTTCTTT; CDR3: CASSLAQGQAEAFF
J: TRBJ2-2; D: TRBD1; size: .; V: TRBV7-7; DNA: TGTGCTAGCAGCTTAGGACAGGGCTACGGGGAGCTGTTTTTT; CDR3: CASSLGQGYGELFF
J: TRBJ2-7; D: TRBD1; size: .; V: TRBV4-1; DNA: TGCGCCAGCAGCCAATTACCCGGACAGGGGAGCCTCGAGCAGTACTTC; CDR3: CASSQLPGQGSLEQYF
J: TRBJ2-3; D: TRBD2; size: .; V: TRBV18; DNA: TGTGCCAGCTCACCCCTATCTAGCGGGAGGGCCACAGATACGCAGTATTTT; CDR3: CASSPLSSGRATDTQYF
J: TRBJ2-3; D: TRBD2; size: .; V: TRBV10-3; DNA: TGTGCCACCGGGGAGGGAGGCACAGATACGCAGTATTTT; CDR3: CATGEGGTDTQYF
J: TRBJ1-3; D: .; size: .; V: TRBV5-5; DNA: TGTGCCAGCAGCCCGGTCCTCAGGGGAAACACCATATATTTT; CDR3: CASSPVLRGNTIYF
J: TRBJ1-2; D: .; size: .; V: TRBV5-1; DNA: TGCGCCAGCAGCGACAGCCCTAACTATGGCTACACCTTC; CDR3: CASSDSPNYGYTF
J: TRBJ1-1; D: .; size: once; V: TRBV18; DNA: TGTGCCAGCTCGTCGGGGGTGAACACTGAAGCTTTCTTT; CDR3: CASSSGVNTEAFF
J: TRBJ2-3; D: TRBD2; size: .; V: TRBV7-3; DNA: TGTGCCAGCAGCTTAATCGGGCTAGCGGGAGATACGCAGTATTTT; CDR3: CASSLIGLAGDTQYF
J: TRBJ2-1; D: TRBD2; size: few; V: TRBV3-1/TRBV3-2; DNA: TGTGCCAGCAGCCCTAGCGGGAGCTCCTACAATGAGCAGTTCTTC; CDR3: CASSPSGSSYNEQFF
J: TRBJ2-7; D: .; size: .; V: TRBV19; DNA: TGTGCCAGTAGTAGCGTGGCGGGACCCTCCTACGAGCAGTACTTC; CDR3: CASSSVAGPSYEQYF
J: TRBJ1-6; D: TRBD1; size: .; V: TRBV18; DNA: TGTGCCAGCTCACCAGGGACAGGGTACGGTTCACCCCTCCACTTT; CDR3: CASSPGTGYGSPLHF
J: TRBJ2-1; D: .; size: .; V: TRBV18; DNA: TGTGCCAGCTCACCTCAGGGTTGGGAGCAGTTCTTC; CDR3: CASSPQGWEQFF
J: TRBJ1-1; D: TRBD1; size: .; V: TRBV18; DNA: TGTGCCAGCTCACCGAACACAGGGGGCGAAGCTTTCTTT; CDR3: CASSPNTGGEAFF
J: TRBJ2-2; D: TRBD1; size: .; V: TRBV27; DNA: TGTGCCAGCAGTTTGGACAGGGCGAACACCGGGGAGCTGTTTTTT; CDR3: CASSLDRANTGELFF
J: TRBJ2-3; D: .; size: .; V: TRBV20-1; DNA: TGCAGTGCTACCATCACAGATACGCAGTATTTT; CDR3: CSATITDTQYF
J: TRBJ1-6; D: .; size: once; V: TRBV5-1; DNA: TGCGCCAGCAGCTTGGACAGCTCCTATAATTCACCCCTCCACTTT; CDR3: CASSLDSSYNSPLHF
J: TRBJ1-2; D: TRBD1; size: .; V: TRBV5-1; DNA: TGCGCCAGCGGGGATTTGGGACAGGGGGCGGAAGGCTACACCTTC; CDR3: CASGDLGQGAEGYTF
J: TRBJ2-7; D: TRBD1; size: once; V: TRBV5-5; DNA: TGTGCCAGCAGCTTTGGCGACAGGGCCTACGAGCAGTACTTC; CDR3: CASSFGDRAYEQYF
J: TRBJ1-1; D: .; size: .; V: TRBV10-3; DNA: TGTGCCATCAGTGAGTCGATTCAGGGGCTTGCTTTCTTT; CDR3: CAISESIQGLAFF
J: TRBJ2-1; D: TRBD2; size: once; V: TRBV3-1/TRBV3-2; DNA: TGTGCCAGCAGCCAATATGGCGGGAGGGCCGATGAGTTCTTC; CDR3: CASSQYGGRADEFF
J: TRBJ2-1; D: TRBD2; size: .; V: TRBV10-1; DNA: TGCGCCAGTGCCGGGACTAGCGGGAGTGTCGAGCAGTTCTTC; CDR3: CASAGTSGSVEQFF
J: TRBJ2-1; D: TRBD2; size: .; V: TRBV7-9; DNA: TGTGCCAGCAGCCCCTTTAGCGGGGAGCAGTTCTTC; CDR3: CASSPFSGEQFF
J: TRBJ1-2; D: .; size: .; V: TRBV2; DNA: TGTGCCAGCAGTGAATCGTTGGGGGCGGGCTATGGCTACACCTTC; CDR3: CASSESLGAGYGYTF
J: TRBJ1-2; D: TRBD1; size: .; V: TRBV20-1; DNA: TGCAGTGCTAGTCCTCCCGGGACAGGGGTGTCAGTTGCCTATGGCTACACCTTC; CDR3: CSASPPGTGVSVAYGYTF
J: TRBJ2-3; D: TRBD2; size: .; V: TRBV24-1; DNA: TGTGCCACCAGTGAGACTAGCGGGACGGCAGATACGCAGTATTTT; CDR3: CATSETSGTADTQYF
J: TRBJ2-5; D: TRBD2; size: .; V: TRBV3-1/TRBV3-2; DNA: TGTGCCAGCAGCCAAGTATTAGCGGGAGGGGAGACCCAGTACTTC; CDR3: CASSQVLAGGETQYF
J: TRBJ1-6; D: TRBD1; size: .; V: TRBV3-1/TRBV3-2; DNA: TGTGCCAGCAGCCCACGGACAGGGAGAGATTCACCCCTCCACTTT; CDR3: CASSPRTGRDSPLHF
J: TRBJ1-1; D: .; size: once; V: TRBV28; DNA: TGTGCCAGCAGCCGCGCCTGGGGGGGCACTGAAGCTTTCTTT; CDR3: CASSRAWGGTEAFF
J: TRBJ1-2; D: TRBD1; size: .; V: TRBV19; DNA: TGTGCCAGTAGTGTTCCCGGGACAGGGTCGGCGGGCTACACCTTC; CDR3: CASSVPGTGSAGYTF
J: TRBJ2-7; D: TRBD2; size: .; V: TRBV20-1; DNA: TGCAGTGCTAGTGCGGGACTAGCGGGGCCCTACGAGCAGTACTTC; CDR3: CSASAGLAGPYEQYF
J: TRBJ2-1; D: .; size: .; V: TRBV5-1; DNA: TGCGCCAGCAGCTTGCTTGCCTACAATGAGCAGTTCTTC; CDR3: CASSLLAYNEQFF
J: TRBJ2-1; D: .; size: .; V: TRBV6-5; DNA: TGTGCCAGCAGTTACTCGCGGCTAGGCGGAGGTGAGCAGTTCTTC; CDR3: CASSYSRLGGGEQFF
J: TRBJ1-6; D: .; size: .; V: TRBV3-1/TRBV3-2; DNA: TGTGCCAGCAGCCTTGCTTTAACAGGGACGCAGCCCCTCCACTTT; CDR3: CASSLALTGTQPLHF
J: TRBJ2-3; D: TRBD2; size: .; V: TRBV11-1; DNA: TGTGCCAGCACCCTGTTTAGCGGGTCCACAGATACGCAGTATTTT; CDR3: CASTLFSGSTDTQYF
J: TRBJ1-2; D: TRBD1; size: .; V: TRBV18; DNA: TGTGCCAGCTCATCAACTGGACAGGTGAATGGCTACACCTTC; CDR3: CASSSTGQVNGYTF
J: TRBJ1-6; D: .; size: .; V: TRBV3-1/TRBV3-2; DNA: TGTGCCAGCAGCCATAACAGGGATTCACCCCTCCACTTT; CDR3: CASSHNRDSPLHF
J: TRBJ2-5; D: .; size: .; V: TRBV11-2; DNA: TGTGCCAGCACCCTCAGCGACCTCCCAGAGACCCAGTACTTC; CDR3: CASTLSDLPETQYF
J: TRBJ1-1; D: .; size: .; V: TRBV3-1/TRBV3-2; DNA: TGTGCCAGCAGCCAGGGGGCGCGAAGGACTGAAGCTTTCTTT; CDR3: CASSQGARRTEAFF
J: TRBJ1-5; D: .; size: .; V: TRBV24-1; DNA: TGTGCCACCAGTGATCCCGGGAATAAGAATCAGCCCCAGCATTTT; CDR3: CATSDPGNKNQPQHF
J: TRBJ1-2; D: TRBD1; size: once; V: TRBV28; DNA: TGTGCCAGCAGTTTTCCGACAGGGCGTGGATACAACTATGGCTACACCTTC; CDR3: CASSFPTGRGYNYGYTF
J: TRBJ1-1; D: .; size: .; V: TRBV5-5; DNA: TGTGCCAGCAGCGGTAGTTCGAACACTGAAGCTTTCTTT; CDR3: CASSGSSNTEAFF
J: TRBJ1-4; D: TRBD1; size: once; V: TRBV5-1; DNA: TGCGCCAGCAGCTTGGGGACAGGGGGTACAGGAGGTGAAAAACTGTTTTTT; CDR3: CASSLGTGGTGGEKLFF
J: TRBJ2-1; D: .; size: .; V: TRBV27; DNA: TGTGCCAGCAGTTTTAGGCAGGGGCGGTTGGATGAGCAGTTCTTC; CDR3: CASSFRQGRLDEQFF
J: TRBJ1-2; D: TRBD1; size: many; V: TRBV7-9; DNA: TGTGCCAGCAGCCACGGAGAAGGGGGCGATGGCTACACCTTC; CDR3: CASSHGEGGDGYTF
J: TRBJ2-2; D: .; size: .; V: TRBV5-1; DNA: TGCGCCAGCAGCTTGGGAACAGGAACGAACGCGAACACCGGGGAGCTGTTTTTT; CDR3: CASSLGTGTNANTGELFF
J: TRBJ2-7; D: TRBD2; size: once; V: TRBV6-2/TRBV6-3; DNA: TGTGCCAGCAGCCGCCGCCGGACTAGTTGGGCCTACGAGCAGTACTTC; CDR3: CASSRRRTSWAYEQYF
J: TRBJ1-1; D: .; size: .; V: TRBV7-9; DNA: TGTGCCAGCAGGCTAACGGGAATTGAAAACACTGAAGCTTTCTTT; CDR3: CASRLTGIENTEAFF
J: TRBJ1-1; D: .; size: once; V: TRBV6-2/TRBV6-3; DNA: TGTGCCAGCAGCAACCGGGTCATGACTGAAGCTTTCTTT; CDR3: CASSNRVMTEAFF
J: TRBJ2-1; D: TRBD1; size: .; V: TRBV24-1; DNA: TGTGCCACCAGTGATTTCGAACAGGGGGACAATGAGCAGTTCTTC; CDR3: CATSDFEQGDNEQFF
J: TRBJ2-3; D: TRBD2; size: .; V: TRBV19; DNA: TGTGCCAGTAGTAGTTTAGGCGGGAGAGGCACAGATACGCAGTATTTT; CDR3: CASSSLGGRGTDTQYF
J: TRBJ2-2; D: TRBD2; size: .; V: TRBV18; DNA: TGTGCCAGCTCACCACCGTTCCTAGCGGGAGGCCCCGGGGAGCTGTTTTTT; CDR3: CASSPPFLAGGPGELFF
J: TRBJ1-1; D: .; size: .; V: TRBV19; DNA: TGTGCCAGTAGTATTTCGGTGAACACTGAAGCTTTCTTT; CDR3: CASSISVNTEAFF
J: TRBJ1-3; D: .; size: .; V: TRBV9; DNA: TGTGCCAGCAGCGACGGTAGCTCTGGAAACACCATATATTTT; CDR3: CASSDGSSGNTIYF
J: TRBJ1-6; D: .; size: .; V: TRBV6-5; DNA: TGTGCCAGCAGTTTAACAGGGTCAGATAATTCATCCCTCCACTTT; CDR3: CASSLTGSDNSSLHF
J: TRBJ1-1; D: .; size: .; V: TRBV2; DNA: TGTGCCAGCAGAGACACAGGGATGAACACTGAAGCTTTCTTT; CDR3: CASRDTGMNTEAFF
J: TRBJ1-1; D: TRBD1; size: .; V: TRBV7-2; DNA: TGTGCCAGCAGCCCCCGACAGGGGGCGAACACTGAAGCTTTCTTT; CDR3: CASSPRQGANTEAFF